This T cell receptor beta chain originates from a study of cytomegalovirus exposure and HLA in healthy donors. Turning to the study itself: An earlier analysis found fewer than 120 million unique TCR beta sequences from around 180 million T cells. Findings of the study overall: Researchers reported from a later analysis that most CMV-associated TCR beta chains appeared HLA-restricted.

PCR was performed using 60 Vbeta and 13 Jbeta primers. Here immunoSEQ multiplex PCR was the method, and the copy in TCRdb shows in-frame clones only, minus some. In the table there are some 100,000 clones, 75% to 80% of which are singletons. On this clone itself: Its antigen is still unknown.

The CDR3 contains 15 residues. V gave up 6 bases and J gave up 2 bases, with 14 bases separating them. The germline gives CDR1 LNHDA, CDR2 SQIVND (reference sequence). This TCR was sampled from a woman aged 40 to 50 in good health and CMV-seropositive. The gene calls are TRBV19 and TRBJ1-3; perhaps TRBD1 as D (5 bases). Sequenced: PBMCs. The CDR3 here is CASRAPGRAGNTIYF. CDR3 nucleotides: TGTGCCAGTAGGGCCCCGGGCAGGGCTGGAAACACCATATATTTT.